What follows is one T cell receptor (beta chain) and its context. The antigen is not known. The sample is drawn from a study of OX40 agonist ivuxolimab in advanced cancers. Study-level background: Head and neck, renal cell, melanoma or hepatocellular carcinoma were the cancers that dose-escalation patients had.

V was clipped by 3 bases and J by 5 bases, with 10 bases between them. The CDR3 extends over 13 amino acids. CDR1 is KGHSH and CDR2 is LQKENI in the germline V gene. Study-wide findings and caveats: Low normalized clonal expansion also occurred in some nonresponding patients. Both CD4+ and CD8+ T cell populations in blood had undergone clonal expansion by week 6 at 0.1 to 3.0 mg/kg.

Generated by immunoSEQ multiplex PCR, the TCRdb table keeps only in-frame clones and is missing some. The sample lists 65,000 to 100,000 clones, approximately 86% occurring once. On cycle 4 day 1 and cycle 7 day 1, as well as at baseline, blood was sampled. The TCR comes from an adult with an advanced solid tumor such as melanoma, head and neck, liver or kidney cancer. This material consisted of CD4+ or CD8+ T cells sorted from blood, taken in a trial of the OX40 agonist ivuxolimab. The chain couples TRBV18 to TRBJ1-1, with D possibly matching TRBD1 (5 bases). CDR3 sequence (DNA): TGTGCCAGCTCACCCCCGGGGGGAACTGAAGCTTTCTTT. Translated, it gives CASSPPGGTEAFF. The full variable domain, with the rest looked up from reference TRBV18 and TRBJ1-1, is NAGVMQNPRHLVRRRGQEARLRCSPMKGHSHVYWYRQLPEEGLKFMVYLQKENIIDESGMPKERFSAEFPKEGPSILRIQQVVRGDSAAYFCASSPPGGTEAFFGQGTRLTVV.